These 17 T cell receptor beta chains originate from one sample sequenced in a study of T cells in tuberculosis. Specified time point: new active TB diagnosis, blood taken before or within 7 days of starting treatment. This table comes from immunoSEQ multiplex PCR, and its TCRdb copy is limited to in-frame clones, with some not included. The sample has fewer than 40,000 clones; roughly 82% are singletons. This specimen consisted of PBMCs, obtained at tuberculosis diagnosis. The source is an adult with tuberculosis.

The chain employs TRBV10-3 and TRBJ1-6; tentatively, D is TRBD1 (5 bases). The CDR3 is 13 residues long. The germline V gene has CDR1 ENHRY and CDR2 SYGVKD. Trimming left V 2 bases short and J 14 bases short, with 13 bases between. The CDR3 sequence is CAISEEGVGALHF. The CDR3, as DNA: TGTGCCATCAGTGAGGAAGGGGTTGGCGCCCTCCACTTT.

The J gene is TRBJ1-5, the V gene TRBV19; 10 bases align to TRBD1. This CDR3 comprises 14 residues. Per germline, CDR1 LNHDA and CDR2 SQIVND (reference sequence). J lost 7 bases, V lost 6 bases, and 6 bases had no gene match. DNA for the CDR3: TGTGCCAGTAGCGACAGGGGGCAGCGGCAGCCCCAGCATTTT. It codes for CASSDRGQRQPQHF.

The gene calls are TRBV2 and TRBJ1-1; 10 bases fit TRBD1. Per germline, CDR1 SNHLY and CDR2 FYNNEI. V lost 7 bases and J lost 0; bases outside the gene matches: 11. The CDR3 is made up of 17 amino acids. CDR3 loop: CASTTDPGTGVNTEAFF. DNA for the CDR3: TGTGCCAGCACCACCGACCCCGGGACAGGGGTGAACACTGAAGCTTTCTTT.

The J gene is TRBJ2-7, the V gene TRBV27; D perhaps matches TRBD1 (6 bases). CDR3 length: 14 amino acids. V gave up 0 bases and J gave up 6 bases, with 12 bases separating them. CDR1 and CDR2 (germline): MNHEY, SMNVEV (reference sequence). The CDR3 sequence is CASSLSPRGGEQYF. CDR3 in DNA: TGTGCCAGCAGTTTATCCCCCAGGGGTGGCGAGCAGTACTTC.

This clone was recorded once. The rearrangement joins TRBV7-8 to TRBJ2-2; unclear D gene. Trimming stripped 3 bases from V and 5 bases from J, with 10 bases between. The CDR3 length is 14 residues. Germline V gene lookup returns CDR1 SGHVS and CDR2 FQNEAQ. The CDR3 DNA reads TGTGCCAGCAGCTTTAGACGGGTGACCGGGGAGCTGTTTTTT. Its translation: CASSFRRVTGELFF.

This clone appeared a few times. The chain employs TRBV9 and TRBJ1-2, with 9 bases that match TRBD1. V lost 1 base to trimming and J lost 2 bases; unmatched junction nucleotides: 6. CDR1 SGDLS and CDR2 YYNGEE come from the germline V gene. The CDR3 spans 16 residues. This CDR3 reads CASSVRDRDANYGYTF. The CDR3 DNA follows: TGTGCCAGCAGCGTAAGGGACAGGGATGCGAACTATGGCTACACCTTC.

DNA of the CDR3: TGTGCCAGCAGCCCGGGACAGGGAGTGGCCTACACCTTC. This gives the protein CASSPGQGVAYTF. This chain joins TRBV5-4 and TRBJ1-2, with 9 bases aligning to TRBD1. The CDR3 contains 13 residues. V lost 4 bases, J lost 10 bases, and 8 bases stayed unmatched. Germline V gene lookup returns CDR1 SGHNT and CDR2 YYREEE (reference sequence). Drawing the rest from reference TRBV5-4 and TRBJ1-2, the complete variable domain is ETGVTQSPTHLIKTRGQQVTLRCSSQSGHNTVSWYQQALGQGPQFIFQYYREEENGRGNFPPRFSGLQFPNYSSELNVNALELDDSALYLCASSPGQGVAYTFGSGTRLTVV.

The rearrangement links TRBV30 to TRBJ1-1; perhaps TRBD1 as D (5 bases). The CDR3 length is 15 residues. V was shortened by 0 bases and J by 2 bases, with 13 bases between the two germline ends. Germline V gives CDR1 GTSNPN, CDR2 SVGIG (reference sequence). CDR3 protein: CAWSVPDRRNTEAFF. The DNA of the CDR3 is TGTGCCTGGAGTGTACCCGACAGAAGAAACACTGAAGCTTTCTTT.

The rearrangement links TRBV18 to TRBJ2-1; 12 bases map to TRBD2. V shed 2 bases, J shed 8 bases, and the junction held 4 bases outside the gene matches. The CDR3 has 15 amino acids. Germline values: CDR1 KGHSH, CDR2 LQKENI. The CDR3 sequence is CASSPRTSGAYEQFF. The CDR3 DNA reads TGTGCCAGCTCACCAAGGACTAGCGGGGCTTATGAGCAGTTCTTC.

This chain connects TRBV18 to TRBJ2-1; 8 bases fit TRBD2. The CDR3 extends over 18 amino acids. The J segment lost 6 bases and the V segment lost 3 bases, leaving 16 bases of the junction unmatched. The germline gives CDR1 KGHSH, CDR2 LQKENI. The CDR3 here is CASSPPSGGAGLGNEQFF. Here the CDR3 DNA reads TGTGCCAGCTCACCCCCCTCCGGGGGGGCGGGTCTGGGCAATGAGCAGTTCTTC.

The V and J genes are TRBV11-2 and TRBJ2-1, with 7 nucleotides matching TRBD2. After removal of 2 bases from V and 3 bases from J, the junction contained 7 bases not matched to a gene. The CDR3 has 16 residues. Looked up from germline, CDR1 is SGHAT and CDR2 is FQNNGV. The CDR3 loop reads CASSLSPSGVYNEQFF. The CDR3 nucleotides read TGTGCCAGCAGCTTATCCCCTAGCGGAGTCTACAATGAGCAGTTCTTC.

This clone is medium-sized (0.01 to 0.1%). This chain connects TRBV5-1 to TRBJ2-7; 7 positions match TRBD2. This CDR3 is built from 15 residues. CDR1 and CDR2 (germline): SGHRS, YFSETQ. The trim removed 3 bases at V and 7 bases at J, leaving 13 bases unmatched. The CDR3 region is CASSWASGALLEQYF. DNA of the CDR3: TGCGCCAGCAGCTGGGCTAGCGGAGCCCTCTTGGAGCAGTACTTC.

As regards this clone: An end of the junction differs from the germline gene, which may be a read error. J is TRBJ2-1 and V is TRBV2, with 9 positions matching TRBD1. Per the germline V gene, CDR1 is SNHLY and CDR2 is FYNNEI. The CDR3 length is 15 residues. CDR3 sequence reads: CASSEGQGFYNEQFF. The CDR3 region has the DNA TGTGCCAGCAGCGAAGGACAGGGGTTCTACAATGAGCAGTTCTTC.

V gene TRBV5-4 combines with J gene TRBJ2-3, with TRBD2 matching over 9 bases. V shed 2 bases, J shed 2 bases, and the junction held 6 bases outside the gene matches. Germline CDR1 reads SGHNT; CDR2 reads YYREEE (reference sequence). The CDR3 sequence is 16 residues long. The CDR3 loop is CASSLRLAGVTDTQYF. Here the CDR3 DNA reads TGTGCCAGCAGCTTACGGTTAGCGGGAGTCACAGATACGCAGTATTTT. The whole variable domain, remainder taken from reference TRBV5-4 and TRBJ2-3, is ETGVTQSPTHLIKTRGQQVTLRCSSQSGHNTVSWYQQALGQGPQFIFQYYREEENGRGNFPPRFSGLQFPNYSSELNVNALELDDSALYLCASSLRLAGVTDTQYFGPGTRLTVL.

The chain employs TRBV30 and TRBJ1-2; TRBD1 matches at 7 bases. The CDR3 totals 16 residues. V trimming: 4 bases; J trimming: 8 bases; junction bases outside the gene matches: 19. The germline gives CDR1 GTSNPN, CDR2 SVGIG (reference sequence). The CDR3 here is CAWTVGGGFAVGGYTF. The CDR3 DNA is TGTGCCTGGACCGTAGGGGGCGGGTTCGCTGTTGGGGGCTACACCTTC.

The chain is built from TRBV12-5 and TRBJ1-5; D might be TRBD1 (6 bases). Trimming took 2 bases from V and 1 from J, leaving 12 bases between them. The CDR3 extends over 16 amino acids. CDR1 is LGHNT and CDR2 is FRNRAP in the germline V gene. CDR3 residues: CASGLPRGDSNQPQHF. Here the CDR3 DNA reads TGTGCTAGTGGTTTGCCCAGGGGTGACAGCAATCAGCCCCAGCATTTT.

This CDR3 reads CASSDPSGGSRNEQFF. CDR3 in DNA: TGCGCCAGCAGCGACCCGTCGGGGGGCTCACGCAATGAGCAGTTCTTC. The gene calls are TRBV5-1 and TRBJ2-1; a weak D match, TRBD2 (7 bases). CDR3 size: 16 residues. The V gene's germline CDR1 is SGHRS and CDR2 YFSETQ. The ends were cut back, 4 bases at V and 6 bases at J, with 20 bases in the middle.